This record covers a single TCR beta chain. Its target is unknown. This CDR3 fails to terminate in the conserved phenylalanine or tryptophan, so it likely reflects a read error. No DNA is shown, since the ends of the CDR3 on it are uncertain; the CDR3 is the one TCRdb lists. RNA was extracted from bulk tissue without any cell sorting. Donors were chemotherapy-naive, newly diagnosed lung cancer surgical patients in China, August–late 2014. This sample was taken from a study of tumor and adjacent non-tumor tissue in lung cancer. For the study at large: Stage I to III disease affected over nine men and 5 women aged roughly 31 to 76.

Three rounds of nested PCR, following a modified ARM-PCR protocol, produced the TCRbeta library. TCRdb fed the multiplex PCR reads into MiXCR, producing one record per CDR3 protein. Of about 66,000 distinct CDR3 sequences in the sample, around four fifths were seen once. Study findings and constraints: Patients with more diverse tumor TCRs had worse survival. In normal lung, the top 100 clones were significantly more dominant than in tumor.

The sequence came from a man aged 55 to 70 with non-small cell lung cancer. The sample consisted of lung tumor tissue.

The CDR3 here is CASCEAASAYNEQLL. The chain employs TRBV6-1 and TRBJ2-1. The CDR3 is 15 amino acids in total, end residues counted. Germline lookup yields CDR1 MNHNS and CDR2 SASEGT.